A single sample is the source of the 32 T cell receptor beta chains below, sequenced in a study of blood T cells in healthy people across ages. Combining a sample-barcoded 5' primer with a J-beta primer mix, a second PCR ran for roughly 6 to 12 cycles. TCRdb re-called the 5' RACE reads through MiXCR, storing one row per CDR3 protein. The sample consists of hundreds of thousands of distinct CDR3 sequences, about 48% of them appearing once. Source material: blood. Receptor source: a man aged 25 to 45 in good health.

In this sample, this clonotype turned up a few times. CDR3 sequence (DNA): TGTGCCAGCAGCGTAGGGCCCGACCAAGAGACCCAGTACTTC. This sequence encodes CASSVGPDQETQYF. The chain links TRBV9 to TRBJ2-5; D is unclear. The germline V gene has CDR1 SGDLS and CDR2 YYNGEE. Deletions cut 0 bases from V and 0 bases from J, with 6 bases between. The CDR3 consists of 14 residues.

The V call is TRBV10-3, the J call TRBJ2-1, with 7 bases that match TRBD2. V dropped 3 bases and J dropped 4; count of bases not matched to a gene: 9. The germline V gene encodes CDR1 ENHRY and CDR2 SYGVKD. This CDR3 contains 16 residues. This CDR3 is CAISETGRAGYNEQFF. For the CDR3, the DNA is TGTGCCATCAGTGAAACGGGACGAGCGGGGTACAATGAGCAGTTCTTC.

This chain connects TRBV6-2 or TRBV6-3 to TRBJ2-1, with D possibly being TRBD2 (5 bases). The CDR3 spans 14 residues. V dropped 0 bases and J dropped 9 bases, with 12 bases sitting between them. Per germline, CDR1 MNHEY and CDR2 SVGEGT. DNA for the CDR3: TGTGCCAGCAGTTACTCGGAACTAGTAACTGAGCAGTTCTTC. The encoded protein is CASSYSELVTEQFF.

CDR3 in amino acids: CSAPPRGGSYNEQFF. CDR3 DNA: TGCAGTGCTCCTCCTCGGGGGGGCTCCTACAATGAGCAGTTCTTC. The J gene is TRBJ2-1, the V gene TRBV20-1, with TRBD2 matching over 8 bases. The CDR3 contains 15 residues. The V gene end was trimmed by 5 bases and the J gene end by 0 bases; junction bases not matched to a gene: 6. Germline lookup yields CDR1 DFQATT and CDR2 SNEGSKA (reference sequence).

This clonotype came up many times. The V and J genes are TRBV4-1 and TRBJ2-2; D may be TRBD2 (5 bases). V dropped 0 bases and J dropped 5 bases, with 10 bases sitting between them. The CDR3 sequence is 15 residues long. Germline V lookup: CDR1 MGHRA, CDR2 YSYEKL. This chain's CDR3 is CASSQDRGRTGELFF. The CDR3 DNA is TGCGCCAGCAGCCAAGATCGCGGGCGGACCGGGGAGCTGTTTTTT.

The sample holds many counts of this clonotype. The rearrangement joins TRBV29-1 to TRBJ2-3, with 7 bases matching TRBD1. CDR3 size: 13 residues. Germline-derived CDR1 and CDR2 are SQVTM and ANQGSEA. Germline trimming cut 2 bases from V and 3 bases from J; bases unmatched to any gene: 2. For the CDR3, the DNA is TGCAGCGTTGAAAGGGGGCGGACAGATACGCAGTATTTT. Translation gives CSVERGRTDTQYF.

This clonotype has more than one count but fewer than ten. The rearrangement uses TRBV24-1 and TRBJ2-5; 7 nucleotides line up with TRBD2. CDR3 length: 16 residues. The germline V gene encodes CDR1 KGHDR and CDR2 SFDVKD. J was trimmed by 11 bases and V by 4 bases; bases with no gene match: 18. In DNA, the CDR3 is TGTGCCACCAGTGACTCCGTCGGGGGGAGATTCCATGAGCAGTACTTC. Translating it yields CATSDSVGGRFHEQYF.

This clonotype was counted a few times. The chain joins TRBV27 to TRBJ2-2, with 8 bases that match TRBD2. The germline V gene encodes CDR1 MNHEY and CDR2 SMNVEV (reference sequence). The CDR3 spans 16 residues. Losses at the gene ends were 5 bases for V and 1 base for J; bases not matched to a gene: 6. The CDR3 nucleotides read TGTGCCAGCAGTGGGGGGACTAGTCTGAACACCGGGGAGCTGTTTTTT. Its protein is CASSGGTSLNTGELFF.

The J gene is TRBJ2-5, the V gene TRBV6-6; D is possibly TRBD2 (5 bases). Deletions cut 2 bases from V and 5 bases from J, with 18 bases between. This CDR3 has 16 amino acids. The germline V gene encodes CDR1 MNHNY and CDR2 SVGAGI (reference sequence). This CDR3 is CASSYPQSRGSETQYF. CDR3 coding DNA: TGTGCCAGCAGTTACCCGCAATCCCGGGGTTCGGAGACCCAGTACTTC.

This clonotype was seen many times. The chain has TRBV20-1 and TRBJ2-3; D call uncertain. This CDR3 is built from 14 residues. The V end lost 3 bases, the J end lost 0 bases, and 10 bases lay between the germline ends. CDR1 and CDR2 (germline): DFQATT, SNEGSKA (reference sequence). The CDR3: CSASGGTSTDTQYF. CDR3 DNA: TGCAGTGCTAGCGGCGGAACTAGCACAGATACGCAGTATTTT.

This chain links TRBV10-3 with TRBJ2-3, with a weak D call TRBD2 (7 bases). The V and J ends lost 8 bases and 1 base respectively, with 16 bases between them. Germline V gene lookup returns CDR1 ENHRY and CDR2 SYGVKD. This CDR3 region has 15 residues. The CDR3 reads CAIAPGGGGTDTQYF. The CDR3 bases are TGTGCCATCGCCCCGGGGGGCGGGGGCACAGATACGCAGTATTTT.

The V and J genes are TRBV7-2 and TRBJ1-6, with D uncertain. This CDR3 has 15 amino acids. The V end lost 5 bases, the J end lost 5 bases, and 13 bases lay between the germline ends. Germline values: CDR1 SGHTA, CDR2 FQGNSA. CDR3 bases: TGTGCCAGCAGCCCGGACTGGAATAATAATTCACCCCTCCACTTT. It specifies CASSPDWNNNSPLHF.

This clonotype was seen only a few times. The chain carries TRBV28 and TRBJ2-7; 8 bases are a match to TRBD2. With V trimmed by 8 bases and J by 7 bases, 13 bases remained unmatched. This CDR3 region has 14 residues. The V gene's germline CDR1 is MDHEN and CDR2 SYDVKM. For the CDR3, the DNA is TGTGCCAGCCGCAGGGGCCTCCCGGGGGGGGAGCAGTACTTC. Protein: CASRRGLPGGEQYF.

The genes are TRBV4-2 and TRBJ2-5; TRBD1 matches at 8 bases. Germline V gives CDR1 LGHNA, CDR2 YNFKEQ. With 5 bases clipped from V and 7 bases from J, the junction kept 9 bases outside the gene matches. The CDR3 is 14 amino acids. For the CDR3, the DNA is TGTGCCAGCAGCGACATGGGACAGGCTTGGACCCAGTACTTC. It translates to CASSDMGQAWTQYF.

This clonotype was recorded once. The chain links TRBV12-3 or TRBV12-4 to TRBJ1-3, with D tentatively TRBD1 (5 bases). Trimming shortened V by 6 bases and J by 1 base, and 16 bases separated the two germline ends. There are 16 residues in the CDR3. The CDR3 loop reads CASSPVGVLSGNTIYF. The DNA of the CDR3 is TGTGCCAGCAGCCCCGTAGGGGTATTGTCTGGAAACACCATATATTTT.

Concerning this clonotype itself: The junction differs from germline at one of its ends, possibly a read error. The chain employs TRBV6-1 and TRBJ2-5; 8 nucleotides line up with TRBD2. This CDR3 has 15 amino acids. The germline CDR1 and CDR2 sequences are MNHNS and SASEGT. DNA for the CDR3: TGCGCCAGCAGTGGAGCGGGGGCGTTTCAAGAGACCCAGTACTTC. Its translation: CASSGAGAFQETQYF.

This chain joins TRBV20-1 and TRBJ1-2, with TRBD1 as a possible D gene (6 bases). Deletions cut 6 bases from V and 4 bases from J, with 21 bases between. The germline V gene encodes CDR1 DFQATT and CDR2 SNEGSKA (reference sequence). The CDR3 is made up of 15 amino acids. CDR3: CSAPPTGQSFYGYTF. The CDR3 DNA is TGCAGTGCCCCCCCGACAGGCCAATCGTTCTATGGCTACACCTTC.

This clonotype has ten or more counts. The CDR3 DNA is TGTGCCAGCGGACAGGCGTCGCAAGAGACCCAGTACTTC. As protein: CASGQASQETQYF. This rearrangement joins TRBV7-9 to TRBJ2-5; 7 bases line up with TRBD1. Germline CDR1 is SEHNR and CDR2 is FQNEAQ (reference sequence). Trimming at V came to 8 bases and at J to 2 bases, leaving 5 bases not matched to a gene. CDR3 length: 13 amino acids.

The rearrangement links TRBV14 to TRBJ2-2; D not resolved. The CDR3 is 14 amino acids. Germline CDR1 and CDR2: SGHDN and FVKESK. The germline V and J ends were trimmed by 0 bases and 1 base, with 3 bases remaining between them. CDR3 DNA sequence: TGTGCCAGCAGCCAAGAACTGAACACCGGGGAGCTGTTTTTT. This codes for CASSQELNTGELFF.

This clonotype came up a few times. The rearrangement joins TRBV6-5 to TRBJ1-6, with a tentative D call TRBD1 (5 bases). This CDR3 comprises 16 residues. Germline CDR1 is MNHEY and CDR2 is SVGAGI. Trimming removed 6 bases at V and 3 bases at J, with 15 bases between. CDR3 bases: TGTGCCAGCAGGGAGACAGACGGCGTCTATAATTCACCCCTCCACTTT. This translates into CASRETDGVYNSPLHF.

J is TRBJ2-1 and V is TRBV19; 12 nucleotides align to TRBD2. CDR1 and CDR2 (germline): LNHDA, SQIVND (reference sequence). Losses at the gene ends were 5 bases for V and 5 bases for J; bases not matched to a gene: 4. The CDR3 is 15 amino acids. The CDR3 loop is CASSEPSGGDNEQFF. The DNA of the CDR3 is TGTGCCAGTAGTGAACCTAGCGGGGGGGACAATGAGCAGTTCTTC.

The chain employs TRBV28 and TRBJ2-5, with D perhaps matching TRBD1 (5 bases). Germline V gene lookup returns CDR1 MDHEN and CDR2 SYDVKM. The CDR3 has 15 residues. The V end lost 3 bases, the J end lost 2 bases, and 13 bases lay between the germline ends. The CDR3 sequence: CASSFKGAWQETQYF. CDR3 in DNA: TGTGCCAGCAGTTTTAAAGGGGCTTGGCAAGAGACCCAGTACTTC.

The rearrangement joins TRBV6-5 to TRBJ2-3, with 11 nucleotides matching TRBD1. CDR3 length: 16 amino acids. The germline gives CDR1 MNHEY, CDR2 SVGAGI. V trimming: 4 bases; J trimming: 2 bases; junction bases outside the gene matches: 5. As DNA, the CDR3 is TGTGCCAGCAGTTCCGGACAGGGGGCATCCACAGATACGCAGTATTTT. Translation gives CASSSGQGASTDTQYF.

This clonotype was counted a few times. The CDR3: CASSLAGGASEQFF. The CDR3 DNA reads TGTGCCAGCAGCTTGGCTGGGGGGGCTTCTGAGCAGTTCTTC. The rearrangement joins TRBV5-6 to TRBJ2-1, with a tentative D call TRBD2 (7 bases). This CDR3 has 14 amino acids. The V end lost 0 bases, the J end lost 9 bases, and 13 bases lay between the germline ends. Germline V CDR1 and CDR2: SGHDT, YYEEEE.

The chain recombines TRBV3-1 with TRBJ1-1, with D unclear. The ends were cut back, 1 base at V and 11 bases at J, with 11 bases in the middle. Germline V gene lookup returns CDR1 LGHDT and CDR2 YNNKEL (reference sequence). The CDR3 spans 12 residues. The CDR3: CASSQVSAGAFF. The CDR3 bases are TGTGCCAGCAGCCAAGTGTCAGCCGGGGCTTTCTTT.

The V gene is TRBV7-9, the J gene TRBJ1-4, with a possible D match to TRBD1 (6 bases). Trimming removed 0 bases from V and 7 bases from J, with 12 bases in between. The CDR3 is made up of 15 amino acids. Per the germline V gene, CDR1 is SEHNR and CDR2 is FQNEAQ (reference sequence). The CDR3 region is CASSLANRGGEKLFF. The CDR3 DNA reads TGTGCCAGCAGCTTAGCCAACAGAGGGGGTGAAAAACTGTTTTTT.

This clonotype was observed a single time. This clone may be a read error of a much larger clone one base away. The V and J genes are TRBV6-5 and TRBJ2-1; 10 nucleotides match TRBD2. CDR1 and CDR2 from the germline V gene are MNHEY and SVGAGI. V lost 7 bases, J lost 10 bases, and 10 bases stayed unmatched. This CDR3 contains 14 residues. The CDR3 reads CASIQTSGPYEQFF. The DNA of the CDR3 is TGTGCCAGCATTCAGACTAGCGGGCCCTACGAGCAGTTCTTC.

This chain joins TRBV24-1 and TRBJ1-1; no reliable D call. This CDR3 contains 13 residues. Trimming took off 3 bases at V and 4 bases at J, with 8 bases between the two ends. Germline loops: CDR1 KGHDR, CDR2 SFDVKD. The DNA for the CDR3 is TGTGCCACCAGTGATAAACAGAGCACTGAAGCTTTCTTT. Its translation: CATSDKQSTEAFF.

In its sample, this clonotype was seen a few times. The V and J genes are TRBV6-5 and TRBJ2-4; a weak D match, TRBD2 (6 bases). The DNA end is more similar to TRBJ2-7, so the J call may be wrong. The V gene's germline CDR1 is MNHEY and CDR2 SVGAGI. CDR3 size: 14 residues. CDR3 coding DNA: TGTGCCAGCAGTTACTCGGTGGCCGGGGGCGAGCAGTACTTC. Its protein product is CASSYSVAGGEQYF.

This clonotype was picked up a small number of times. The chain uses TRBV4-2 and TRBJ2-3, with 7 bases fitting TRBD1. CDR1 is LGHNA and CDR2 is YNFKEQ in the germline V gene. After removal of 0 bases from V and 2 bases from J, the junction contained 2 bases not matched to a gene. The CDR3 contains 15 residues. Here the CDR3 reads CASSQEQGNTDTQYF. The DNA of the CDR3 is TGTGCCAGCAGCCAAGAACAGGGGAACACAGATACGCAGTATTTT.

This clonotype was detected a few times. The chain uses TRBV4-1 and TRBJ1-1, with D hard to call. Trimming removed 5 bases from V and 1 base from J, with 11 bases in between. CDR1 is MGHRA and CDR2 is YSYEKL in the germline V gene. The CDR3 runs to 14 residues. The CDR3 region has the DNA TGCGCCAGCAGCTCCAGGAGTCGGAACACTGAAGCTTTCTTT. This gives the protein CASSSRSRNTEAFF.

This rearrangement joins TRBV9 to TRBJ2-7; no clear D. The DNA matches TRBJ2-5 better at its end, which makes the J call doubtful. Germline values: CDR1 SGDLS, CDR2 YYNGEE. This CDR3 is 13 amino acids long. The CDR3 protein is CASSVDGSETQYF. CDR3 coding DNA: TGTGCCAGCAGCGTAGATGGTTCCGAGACCCAGTACTTC.